A selection of T cell receptor beta chains follows, all from one sample in a study of T cells in Graves' hyperthyroidism and ophthalmopathy. TCRdb re-called the multiplex PCR reads through MiXCR, storing one row per CDR3 protein. The repertoire holds some 560,000 distinct CDR3 sequences, with roughly 15% as singletons. The material sequenced was blood. These receptor sequences come from a woman between 40 and 50 years old with Graves' hyperthyroidism. CDR3s leave out the opening cysteine and the closing phenylalanine or tryptophan. Each record gives: J gene, V gene, clone size, CDR3 protein. Size is omitted from some rows. Given values are once, few, many or a class for expanded clones.

>TRBJ2-2|TRBV5-1|few
ASSLVFSGNTGELF
>TRBJ1-6|TRBV4-1|few
ASQAGLSSYNSPLH
>TRBJ2-3|TRBV7-9|many
ASSRGTSESTDTQY
>TRBJ2-5|TRBV2|many
ASSASVEETQY
>TRBJ2-1|TRBV7-9|-
ASSAAPRLYNEQF
>TRBJ1-2|TRBV27|many
ASSPRQGDYGYT
>TRBJ2-5|TRBV5-1|many
ASSLGTSGQETQY
>TRBJ1-1|TRBV14|few
ASSRWAGGWDTEAF
>TRBJ2-7|TRBV15|few
ATSNTLSGYEQY
>TRBJ2-7|TRBV20-1|few
SARPGTYEQY
>TRBJ1-6|TRBV5-1|many
ASSLSGRRRNSPLH
>TRBJ2-2|TRBV6-1|many
ASKFRRLAGEDTGELF
>TRBJ2-5|TRBV14|-
ASSQQRQETQY
>TRBJ1-4|TRBV6-1|few
ASSDGGTPTNEKLF
>TRBJ2-1|TRBV27|many
ASRDSLREQF
>TRBJ2-4|TRBV7-3|many
ASSLGHGSGIQY
>TRBJ1-2|TRBV14|many
ASSQERGNYGYT
>TRBJ1-5|TRBV2|many
ASSGGQGWTGGLGNQPQH
>TRBJ1-1|TRBV9|-
ASSAAGHLNTEAF
>TRBJ2-5|TRBV12-3/TRBV12-4|many
ASSLWEGLKTQY
>TRBJ2-2|TRBV20-1|few
SASETSNSGELF
>TRBJ2-7|TRBV28|many
ASSSPTGPYEQY
>TRBJ2-1|TRBV28|many
ASSIYSAYNEQF
>TRBJ1-5|TRBV4-1|-
ASSQEESQPQH
>TRBJ2-1|TRBV3-1|many
ASSHLGASGHNEQF
>TRBJ1-3|TRBV20-1|-
SARDGGGVNTIY
>TRBJ1-5|TRBV24-1|-
ATSDLGDQPQH
>TRBJ2-5|TRBV7-9|many
ASSLTSGTKTQY
>TRBJ2-1|TRBV7-2|many
ASSLARDFNEQF
>TRBJ2-7|TRBV15|many
ATSKREAYEQY
>TRBJ1-5|TRBV29-1|-
SVEADFNQPQH